This T cell receptor beta chain was sequenced for a study of identical twins. Points from the study as a whole: Memory repertoires showed no such pattern, whereas abundant cord blood beta clonotypes carried fewer insertions. Out-of-frame TCR alpha sharing in monozygotic twins exceeded recombination model predictions. Twins' excess sharing was less marked for out-of-frame beta sequences.

The cDNA had a unique molecular identifier and a template-switch universal primer site. TCRdb called the 5' RACE reads again in MiXCR, with one record for every CDR3 protein. Of 1.5 million to 2 million distinct CDR3 sequences in the sample, more than 30% were seen once. In this sample, this clonotype turned up many times. Its antigen is undetermined. The ends were cut back, 6 bases at V and 0 bases at J, with 11 bases in the middle. The CDR3 has 14 residues. Germline V gives CDR1 MDHEN, CDR2 SYDVKM. Sequenced: cord blood. The receptor was derived from a newborn girl in good health. The genes are TRBV28 and TRBJ1-2; unclear D gene. Written as DNA, the CDR3 is TGTGCCAGCAGCTTAGCCCCAGCTAACTATGGCTACACCTTC. This encodes CASSLAPANYGYTF.